The present entry profiles one T cell receptor (beta chain) with its context. The antigen is undetermined. TCRdb's copy holds only in-frame clones and misses some; the assay was immunoSEQ multiplex PCR. Here the sample spans tens of thousands of clones, approximately 86% being singletons. The source of the sample is a study of lymphopenia after photon versus proton radiotherapy. Study results and caveats: Only patients who died were analyzed for survival; proton advantage is unproven. Larger post-nadir TCR diversity loss correlated inversely with survival in deceased patients. Under photons, naive T cells and diversity fell while effector/memory populations rose.

Material: peripheral blood, obtained from a patient treated with proton-based radiotherapy. This TCR came from a woman aged 70-85 years with pancreatic cancer. Some clones in this sample may be carry-over from other donors' samples.

The CDR3 nucleotides read TGCGCCAGCAGCCTTGCATTGGGGGAATACGAGCAGTACTTC. Amino acids: CASSLALGEYEQYF. This chain links TRBV4-3 with TRBJ2-7; D is perhaps TRBD1 or TRBD2 (5 bases each). CDR3 length equals 14 residues. The germline gives CDR1 LGHNA, CDR2 YSLEER. Trimming left V 4 bases short and J 4 bases short, with 14 bases between.